This T cell receptor (beta chain) was obtained from a study of T cells expressing NK-cell markers. Study information: Researchers got TCR beta repertoires out of sorted CD3+CD56+NKG2C+, CD3+CD56+NKG2C- and CD3+CD56-NKG2C+ T cells. Sequencing covered eight donors, seven HCMV-seropositive and one seronegative.

In the case of this clonotype: Its antigen is currently unknown.

Each CDR3 protein gets one entry in TCRdb, which reprocessed the 5' RACE reads and gives no DNA. The table lists fewer than 550,000 distinct CDR3 sequences. The CDR3 totals 13 residues. Germline V lookup: CDR1 SQVTM, CDR2 ANQGSEA. Regarding the study as a whole: The study found dominant NKG2C+ clonotypes at 1.0-7.0% of CD8+ T cells in several donors. Dominance of the CD3+CD56-NKG2C+ fraction by these clonotypes also held in several donors.

The origin of this receptor is a woman in her forties or fifties in good health. The rearrangement uses TRBV29-1 and TRBJ2-1. The sequencing input was blood T cells: a sorted CD56 or NKG2C T cell subset, CD4+ or CD8+ T cells, or bulk PBMC T cells (not recorded which). The CDR3: CSAEWGSYNEQFF.